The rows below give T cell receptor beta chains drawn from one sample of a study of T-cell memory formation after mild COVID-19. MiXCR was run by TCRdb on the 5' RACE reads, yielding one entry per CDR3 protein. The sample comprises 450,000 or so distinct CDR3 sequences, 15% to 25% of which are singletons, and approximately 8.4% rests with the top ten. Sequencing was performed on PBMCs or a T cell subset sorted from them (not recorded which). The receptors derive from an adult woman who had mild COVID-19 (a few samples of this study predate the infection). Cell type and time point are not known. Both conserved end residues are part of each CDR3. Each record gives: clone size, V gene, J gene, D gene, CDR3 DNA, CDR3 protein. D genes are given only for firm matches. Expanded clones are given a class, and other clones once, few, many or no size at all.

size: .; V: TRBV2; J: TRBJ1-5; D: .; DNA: TGTGCCAGCAGTGAGCGGGCAGGGAGCAATCAGCCCCAGCATTTT; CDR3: CASSERAGSNQPQHF
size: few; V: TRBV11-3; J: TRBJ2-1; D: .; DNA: TGTGCCAGCAGCCGAGACGGAAACAATGAGCAGTTCTTC; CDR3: CASSRDGNNEQFF
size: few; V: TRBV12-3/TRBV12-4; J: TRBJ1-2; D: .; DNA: TGTGCCAGCAGTCCCCTGGGGAGCAACTATGGCTACACCTTC; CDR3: CASSPLGSNYGYTF
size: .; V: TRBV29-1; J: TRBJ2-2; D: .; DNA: TGCAGCGCAAGGACCTACACCTCCGGCGCCGGGGAGCTGTTTTTT; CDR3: CSARTYTSGAGELFF
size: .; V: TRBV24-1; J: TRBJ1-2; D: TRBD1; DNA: TGTGCCACCAGTGATTTCCGGACAGGGCTCACCTTC; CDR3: CATSDFRTGLTF
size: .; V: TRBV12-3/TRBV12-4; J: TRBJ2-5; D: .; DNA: TGTGCCAGCAGCCCAAAGAAGTGGCGGGTAGGGGGAGAGACCCAGTACTTC; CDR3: CASSPKKWRVGGETQYF
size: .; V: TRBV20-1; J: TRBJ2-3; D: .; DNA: TGCAGTGCACAGCCCGGGACGCCCACAGATACGCAGTATTTT; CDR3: CSAQPGTPTDTQYF
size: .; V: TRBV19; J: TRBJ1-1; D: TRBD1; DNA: TGTGCCAGTAGTGCCCACAGGGGCGGCACTGAAGCTTTCTTT; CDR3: CASSAHRGGTEAFF
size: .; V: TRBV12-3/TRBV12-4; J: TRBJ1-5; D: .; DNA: TGTGCCAGCAGTTGGGTGATGGGGCAGCCCCAGCATTTT; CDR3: CASSWVMGQPQHF
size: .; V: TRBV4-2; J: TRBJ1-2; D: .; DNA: TGTGCCAGCAGCCAAGTAGACAGGCCTTATGGCTACACCTTC; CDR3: CASSQVDRPYGYTF
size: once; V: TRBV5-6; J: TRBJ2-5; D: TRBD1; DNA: TGTGCCAGCAGCACCGGGGACAGGGGAGAGACCCAGTACTTC; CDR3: CASSTGDRGETQYF
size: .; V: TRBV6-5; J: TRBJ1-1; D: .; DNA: TGTGCCAGCAGTGATCCCTTTGGTGGAGCTTTCTTT; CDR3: CASSDPFGGAFF
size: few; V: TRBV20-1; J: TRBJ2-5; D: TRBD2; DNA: TGCAGTGCCACTACCCGGGAGGGAGAGACCCAGTACTTC; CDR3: CSATTREGETQYF
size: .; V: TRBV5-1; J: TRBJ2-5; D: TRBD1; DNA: TGCGCCAGCAGCAAGCCTCTGGGACAGTCCCAAGAGACCCAGTACTTC; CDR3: CASSKPLGQSQETQYF
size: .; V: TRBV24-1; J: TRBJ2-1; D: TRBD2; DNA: TGTGCCACCAGCAGAAAGGGACTAGCGGACGCAGCCAATGAGCAGTTCTTC; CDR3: CATSRKGLADAANEQFF
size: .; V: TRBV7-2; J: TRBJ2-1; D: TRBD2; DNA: TGTGCCAGCAGCCAAACCGGGACTAGACCTTTCTTCGATGAGCAGTTCTTC; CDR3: CASSQTGTRPFFDEQFF
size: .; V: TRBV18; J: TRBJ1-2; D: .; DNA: TGTGCCAGCTCACCTCTGGACACAGAAGATGGCTACACCTTC; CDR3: CASSPLDTEDGYTF
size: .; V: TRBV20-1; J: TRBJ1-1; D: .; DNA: TGCAGTGCTAGGCCCGCCGGAACTGAAGCTTTCTTT; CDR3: CSARPAGTEAFF
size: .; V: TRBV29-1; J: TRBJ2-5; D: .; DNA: TGCAGCGTTGAAGGGGCGGCTAGCTGGTCGTTGACCCAGTACTTC; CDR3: CSVEGAASWSLTQYF
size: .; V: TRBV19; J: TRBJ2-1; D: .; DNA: TGTGCCAGTATAGAGACAGCCGGCTTCCCCAATGAGCAGTTCTTC; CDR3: CASIETAGFPNEQFF
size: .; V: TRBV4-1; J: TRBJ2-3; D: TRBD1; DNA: TGCGCCAGCAGCCAAGATGGGGGACAGGGAGTAGTGGGCTATACAGATACGCAGTATTTT; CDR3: CASSQDGGQGVVGYTDTQYF
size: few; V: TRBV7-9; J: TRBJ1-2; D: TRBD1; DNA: TGTGCCAGCACCCGACAGGGGTTTAACTATGGCTACACCTTC; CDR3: CASTRQGFNYGYTF
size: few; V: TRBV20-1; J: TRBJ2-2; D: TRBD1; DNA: TGCAGTGGGCGAAACAGGGGGAACACCGGGGAGCTGTTTTTT; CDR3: CSGRNRGNTGELFF
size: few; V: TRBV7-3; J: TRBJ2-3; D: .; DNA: TGTGCCAGCAGCTTGGGGTGGAGGGGTGGTGGCACAGATACGCAGTATTTT; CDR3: CASSLGWRGGGTDTQYF
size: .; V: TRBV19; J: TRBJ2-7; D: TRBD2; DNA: TGTGCCAGTAGTATAGATCGCGGGAGGCGATACGAGCAGTACTTC; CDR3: CASSIDRGRRYEQYF
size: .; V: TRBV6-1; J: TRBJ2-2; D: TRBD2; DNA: TGTGCCAGCAGTGAACGTAGCGGGGACACCGGGGAGCTGTTTTTT; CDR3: CASSERSGDTGELFF
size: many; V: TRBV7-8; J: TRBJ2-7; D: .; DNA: TGTGCCAGCAGCTTAGGATCGGCGTCCTACGAGCAGTACTTC; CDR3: CASSLGSASYEQYF
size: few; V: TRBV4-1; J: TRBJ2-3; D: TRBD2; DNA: TGCGCCAGCAGCCACCAATACGCTAGCGGGGGCTCCACAGATACGCAGTATTTT; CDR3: CASSHQYASGGSTDTQYF
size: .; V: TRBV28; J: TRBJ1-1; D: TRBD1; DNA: TGTGCCAGCAGTAGCCCCCGAGGGGGCCGGAGGACTGAAGCTTTCTTT; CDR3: CASSSPRGGRRTEAFF
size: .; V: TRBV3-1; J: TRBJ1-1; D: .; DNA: TGTGCCAGCAGCCATGGGGGCAGGGGAACTGAAGCTTTCTTT; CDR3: CASSHGGRGTEAFF
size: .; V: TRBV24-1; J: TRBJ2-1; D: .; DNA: TGTGCCACCAGTGGGCCTGACTCAGGGTTAAATGAGCAGTTCTTC; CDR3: CATSGPDSGLNEQFF
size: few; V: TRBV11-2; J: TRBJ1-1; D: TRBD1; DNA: TGTGCCAGCAGGAGGATACAGGGGAGGAACACTGAAGCTTTCTTT; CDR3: CASRRIQGRNTEAFF
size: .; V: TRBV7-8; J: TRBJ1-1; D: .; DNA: TGTGCCAGCCGCAGGACCCGGTTTATCGGCACTGAAGCTTTCTTT; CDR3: CASRRTRFIGTEAFF
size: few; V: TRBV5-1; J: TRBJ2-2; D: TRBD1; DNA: TGCGCCAGCAGCACTGGACAGGAGAACACCGGGGAGCTGTTTTTT; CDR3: CASSTGQENTGELFF
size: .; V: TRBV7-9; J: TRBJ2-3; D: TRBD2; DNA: TGTGCCAGCAGCTTCTTCCGCGGGAGGGCAGATACGCAGTATTTT; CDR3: CASSFFRGRADTQYF
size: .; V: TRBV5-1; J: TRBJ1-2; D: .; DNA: TGCGCCAGCAGCTTGGCCGGTAGAAATTATGGCTACACCTTC; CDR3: CASSLAGRNYGYTF
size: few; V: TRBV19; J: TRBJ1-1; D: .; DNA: TGTGCCAGTCGGGCCAGGGTCGAAGATAAATCTGAAGCTTTCTTT; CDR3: CASRARVEDKSEAFF
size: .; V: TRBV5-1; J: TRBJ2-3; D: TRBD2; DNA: TGCGCCAGCAGCTTGGACGGGGCGGGAGGGCCTCCATCGCAGTATTTT; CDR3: CASSLDGAGGPPSQYF
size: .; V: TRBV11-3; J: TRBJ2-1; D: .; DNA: TGTGCCAGCAACAACAGGGAGCACTGGTACAATGAGCAGTTCTTC; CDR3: CASNNREHWYNEQFF
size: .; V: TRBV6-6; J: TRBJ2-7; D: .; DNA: TGTGCCAGCAGCGGATTGGGGGGGGGCCCCCGCGACGAGCAGTACTTC; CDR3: CASSGLGGGPRDEQYF
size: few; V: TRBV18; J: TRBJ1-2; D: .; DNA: TGTGCCAGCTCACCGGCGGGGTTTGGAACCTATAGCGCCTTC; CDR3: CASSPAGFGTYSAF
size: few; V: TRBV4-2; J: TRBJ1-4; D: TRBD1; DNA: TGTGCCAGCAGCCGGGACAGGGAGTCCCGGGGGGAAAAACTGTTTTTT; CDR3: CASSRDRESRGEKLFF
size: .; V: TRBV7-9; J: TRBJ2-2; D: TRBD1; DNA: TGTGCCAGCAGTCACGGACAGGGGGAGAACGGGGAGCTGTTTTTT; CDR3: CASSHGQGENGELFF
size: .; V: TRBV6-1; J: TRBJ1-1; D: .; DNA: TGTGCCAGCAGTGTTGACGCGTTGGCTCCGGAGACTTTCTTT; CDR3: CASSVDALAPETFF